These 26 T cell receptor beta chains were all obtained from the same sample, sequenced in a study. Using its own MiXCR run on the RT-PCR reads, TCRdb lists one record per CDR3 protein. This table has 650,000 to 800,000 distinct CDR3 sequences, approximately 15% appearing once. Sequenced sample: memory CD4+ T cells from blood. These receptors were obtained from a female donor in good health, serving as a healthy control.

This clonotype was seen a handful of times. As DNA, the CDR3 is TGTGCCAGTAGTATTGGGTCGGAGGATGGCTACACCTTC. This translates into CASSIGSEDGYTF. V is TRBV19 and J is TRBJ1-2; D is unresolved. The germline V gene has CDR1 LNHDA and CDR2 SQIVND (reference sequence). The CDR3 consists of 13 residues. Trimming stripped 3 bases from V and 6 bases from J, with 11 bases between.

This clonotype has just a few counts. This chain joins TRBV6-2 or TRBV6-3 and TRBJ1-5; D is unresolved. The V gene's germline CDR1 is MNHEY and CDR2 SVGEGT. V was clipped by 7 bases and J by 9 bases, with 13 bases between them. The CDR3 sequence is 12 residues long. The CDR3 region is CASNSGSPPQHF. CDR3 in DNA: TGTGCCAGCAATAGCGGTTCTCCGCCCCAGCATTTT.

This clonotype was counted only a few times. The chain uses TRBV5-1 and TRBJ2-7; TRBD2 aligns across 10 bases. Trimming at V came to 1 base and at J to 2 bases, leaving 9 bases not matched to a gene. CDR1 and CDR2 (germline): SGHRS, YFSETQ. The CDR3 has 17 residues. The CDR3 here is CASSLRLAGEGAYEQYF. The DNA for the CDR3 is TGCGCCAGCAGCTTGAGGCTAGCGGGGGAAGGGGCCTACGAGCAGTACTTC.

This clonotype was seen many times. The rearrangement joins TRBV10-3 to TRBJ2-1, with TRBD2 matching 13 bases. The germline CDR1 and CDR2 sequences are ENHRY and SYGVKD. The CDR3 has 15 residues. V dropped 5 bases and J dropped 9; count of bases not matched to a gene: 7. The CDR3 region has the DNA TGTGCCATCAGTACCCTCGGACTAGCGGGAGTTGAGCAGTTCTTC. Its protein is CAISTLGLAGVEQFF.

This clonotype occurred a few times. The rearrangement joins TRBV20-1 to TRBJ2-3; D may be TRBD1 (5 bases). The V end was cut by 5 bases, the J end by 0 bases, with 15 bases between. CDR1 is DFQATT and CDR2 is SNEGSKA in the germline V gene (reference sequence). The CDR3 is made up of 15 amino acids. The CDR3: CSAGDSLLSTDTQYF. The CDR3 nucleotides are TGCAGTGCTGGCGACAGCTTACTTAGCACAGATACGCAGTATTTT.

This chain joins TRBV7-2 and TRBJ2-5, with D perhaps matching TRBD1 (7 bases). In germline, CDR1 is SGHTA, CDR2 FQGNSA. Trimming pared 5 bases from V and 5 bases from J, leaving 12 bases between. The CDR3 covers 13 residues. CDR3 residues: CASSRGDSETQYF. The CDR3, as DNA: TGTGCCAGCAGCCGCGGGGACAGTGAGACCCAGTACTTC. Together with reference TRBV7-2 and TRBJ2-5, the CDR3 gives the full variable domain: GAGVSQSPSNKVTEKGKDVELRCDPISGHTALYWYRQSLGQGLEFLIYFQGNSAPDKSGLPSDRFSAERTGGSVSTLTIQRTQQEDSAVYLCASSRGDSETQYFGPGTRLLVL.

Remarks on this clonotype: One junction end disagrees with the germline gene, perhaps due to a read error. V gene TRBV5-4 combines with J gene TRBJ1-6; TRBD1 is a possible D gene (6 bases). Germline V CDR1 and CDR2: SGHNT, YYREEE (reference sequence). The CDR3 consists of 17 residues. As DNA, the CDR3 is TGTGCCAGCAGCTTGGCATCAGGGGATAGAGGGGCTTCACCCCTCGACTTT. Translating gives CASSLASGDRGASPLDF.

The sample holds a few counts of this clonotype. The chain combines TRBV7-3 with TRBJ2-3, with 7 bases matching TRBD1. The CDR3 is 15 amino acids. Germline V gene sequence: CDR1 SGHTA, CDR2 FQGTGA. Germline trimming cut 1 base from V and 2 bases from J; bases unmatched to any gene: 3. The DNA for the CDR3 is TGTGCCAGCAGCTTAAAGACAGGGTACACAGATACGCAGTATTTT. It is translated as CASSLKTGYTDTQYF.

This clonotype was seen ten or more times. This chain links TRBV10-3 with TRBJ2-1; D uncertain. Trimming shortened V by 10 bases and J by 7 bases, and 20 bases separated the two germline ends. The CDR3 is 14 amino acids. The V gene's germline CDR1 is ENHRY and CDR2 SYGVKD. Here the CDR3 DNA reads TGTGCCACCGGAGTCCTTGAGTCGCAGAATGAGCAGTTCTTC. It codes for CATGVLESQNEQFF.

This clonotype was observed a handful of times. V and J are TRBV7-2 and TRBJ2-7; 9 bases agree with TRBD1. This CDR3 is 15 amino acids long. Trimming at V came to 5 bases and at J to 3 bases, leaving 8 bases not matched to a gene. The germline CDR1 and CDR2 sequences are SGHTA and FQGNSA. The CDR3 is CASSPPGQGYYEQYF. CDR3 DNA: TGTGCCAGCAGCCCACCGGGACAGGGTTACTACGAGCAGTACTTC.

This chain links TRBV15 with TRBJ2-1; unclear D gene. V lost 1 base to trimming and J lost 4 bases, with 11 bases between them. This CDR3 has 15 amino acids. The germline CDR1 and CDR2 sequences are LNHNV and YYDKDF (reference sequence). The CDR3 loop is CATSRASRNYNEQFF. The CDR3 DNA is TGTGCCACCAGCAGAGCATCCAGGAATTACAATGAGCAGTTCTTC.

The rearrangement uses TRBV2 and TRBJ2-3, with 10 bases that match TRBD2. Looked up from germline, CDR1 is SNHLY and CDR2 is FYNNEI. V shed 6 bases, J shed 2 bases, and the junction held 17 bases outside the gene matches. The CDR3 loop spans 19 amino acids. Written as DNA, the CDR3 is TGTGCCAGCAGGATACCGGGACTAGCGCCCAAAGGGAACACAGATACGCAGTATTTT. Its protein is CASRIPGLAPKGNTDTQYF.

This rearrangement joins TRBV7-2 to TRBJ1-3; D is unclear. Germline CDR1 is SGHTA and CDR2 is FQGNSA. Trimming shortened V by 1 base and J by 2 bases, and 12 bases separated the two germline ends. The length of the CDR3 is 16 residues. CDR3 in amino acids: CASSLVDRQPGNTIYF. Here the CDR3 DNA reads TGTGCCAGCAGCTTAGTGGATCGTCAGCCTGGAAACACCATATATTTT.

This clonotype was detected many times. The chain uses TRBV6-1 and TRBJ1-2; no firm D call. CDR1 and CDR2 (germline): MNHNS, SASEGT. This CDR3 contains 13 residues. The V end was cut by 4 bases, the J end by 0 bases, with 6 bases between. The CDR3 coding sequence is TGTGCCAGCAGTGTAGCGGCTAACTATGGCTACACCTTC. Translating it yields CASSVAANYGYTF.

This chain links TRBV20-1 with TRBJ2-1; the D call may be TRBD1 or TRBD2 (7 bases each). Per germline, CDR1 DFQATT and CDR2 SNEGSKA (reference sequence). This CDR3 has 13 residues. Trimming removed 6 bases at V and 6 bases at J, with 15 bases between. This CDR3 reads CSARGRGLNEQFF. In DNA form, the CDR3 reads TGCAGTGCCAGGGGGAGGGGGCTCAATGAGCAGTTCTTC.

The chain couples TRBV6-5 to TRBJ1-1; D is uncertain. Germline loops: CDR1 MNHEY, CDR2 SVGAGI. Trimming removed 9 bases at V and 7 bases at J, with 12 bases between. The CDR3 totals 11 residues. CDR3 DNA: TGTGCCAGTCAGAGGGAAAGTGAAGCTTTCTTT. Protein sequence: CASQRESEAFF.

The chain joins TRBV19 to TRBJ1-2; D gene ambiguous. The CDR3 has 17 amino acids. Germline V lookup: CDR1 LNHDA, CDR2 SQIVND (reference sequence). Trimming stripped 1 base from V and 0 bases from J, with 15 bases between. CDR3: CASSIGWPGEANYGYTF. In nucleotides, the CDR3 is TGTGCCAGTAGTATAGGTTGGCCGGGCGAGGCTAACTATGGCTACACCTTC.

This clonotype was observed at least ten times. CDR3 DNA sequence: TGCGCCAGCAGCTTGGCCTGGGGGGGCGATCAGCCCCAGCATTTT. Protein product: CASSLAWGGDQPQHF. The V call is TRBV5-1, the J call TRBJ1-5; D may be TRBD1 (6 bases). In germline, CDR1 is SGHRS, CDR2 YFSETQ. V dropped 0 bases and J dropped 5 bases, with 12 bases sitting between them. This CDR3 has 15 residues. Filled out from reference TRBV5-1 and TRBJ1-5, the complete variable domain reads KAGVTQTPRYLIKTRGQQVTLSCSPISGHRSVSWYQQTPGQGLQFLFEYFSETQRNKGNFPGRFSGRQFSNSRSEMNVSTLELGDSALYLCASSLAWGGDQPQHFGDGTRLSIL.

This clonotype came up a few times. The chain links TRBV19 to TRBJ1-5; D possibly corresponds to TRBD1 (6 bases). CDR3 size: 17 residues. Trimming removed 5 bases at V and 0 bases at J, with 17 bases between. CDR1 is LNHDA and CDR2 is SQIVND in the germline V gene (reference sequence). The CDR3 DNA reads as TGTGCCAGTAGTGCCCGGACAGCGATCTCTAGCAATCAGCCCCAGCATTTT. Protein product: CASSARTAISSNQPQHF. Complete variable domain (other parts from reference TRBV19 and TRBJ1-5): DGGITQSPKYLFRKEGQNVTLSCEQNLNHDAMYWYRQDPGQGLRLIYYSQIVNDFQKGDIAEGYSVSREKKESFPLTVTSAQKNPTAFYLCASSARTAISSNQPQHFGDGTRLSIL.

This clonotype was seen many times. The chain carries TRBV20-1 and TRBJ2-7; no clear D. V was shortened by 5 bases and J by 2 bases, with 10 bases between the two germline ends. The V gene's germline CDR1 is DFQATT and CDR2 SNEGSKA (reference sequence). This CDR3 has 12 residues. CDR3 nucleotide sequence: TGCAGTGCTGCGATCGGAACCTACGAGCAGTACTTC. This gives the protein CSAAIGTYEQYF.

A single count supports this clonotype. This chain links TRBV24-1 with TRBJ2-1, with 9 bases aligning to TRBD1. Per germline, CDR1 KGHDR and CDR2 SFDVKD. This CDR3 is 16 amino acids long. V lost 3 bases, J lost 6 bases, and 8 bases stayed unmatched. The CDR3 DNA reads TGTGCCACCAGTGATGTGGGACAGGGAGTTATCAATGAGCAGTTCTTC. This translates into CATSDVGQGVINEQFF.

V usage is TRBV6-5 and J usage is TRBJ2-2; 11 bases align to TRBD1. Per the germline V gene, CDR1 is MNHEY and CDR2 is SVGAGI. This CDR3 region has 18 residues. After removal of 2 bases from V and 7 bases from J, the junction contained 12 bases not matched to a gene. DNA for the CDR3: TGTGCCAGCAGTTACCTCACTTCCGGGACAGGGGGTGTCGGGGAGCTGTTTTTT. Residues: CASSYLTSGTGGVGELFF.

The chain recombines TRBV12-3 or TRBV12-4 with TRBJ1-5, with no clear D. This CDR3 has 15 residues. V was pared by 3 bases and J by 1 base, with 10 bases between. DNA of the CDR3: TGTGCCAGCAGTTTTCAAAGCGGGAGCAATCAGCCCCAGCATTTT. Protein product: CASSFQSGSNQPQHF.

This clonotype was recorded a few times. CDR3 in amino acids: CASSQELGPLGAFF. CDR3 in DNA: TGTGCCAGCAGCCAAGAATTAGGCCCATTGGGAGCTTTCTTT. The chain uses TRBV3-1 and TRBJ1-1; D gene unclear. V was pared by 0 bases and J by 10 bases, with 15 bases between. In germline, CDR1 is LGHDT, CDR2 YNNKEL (reference sequence). The CDR3 spans 14 residues.

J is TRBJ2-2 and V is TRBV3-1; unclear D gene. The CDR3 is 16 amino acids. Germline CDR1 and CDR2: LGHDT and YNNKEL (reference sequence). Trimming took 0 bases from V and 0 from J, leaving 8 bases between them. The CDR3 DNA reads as TGTGCCAGCAGCCAAGATCCCAACGCGAACACCGGGGAGCTGTTTTTT. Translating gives CASSQDPNANTGELFF.

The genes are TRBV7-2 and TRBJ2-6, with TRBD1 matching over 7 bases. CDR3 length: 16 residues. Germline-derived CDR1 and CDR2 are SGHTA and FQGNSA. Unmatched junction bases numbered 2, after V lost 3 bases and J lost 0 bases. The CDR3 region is CASSLGQSSGANVLTF. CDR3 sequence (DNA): TGTGCCAGCAGCTTGGGACAGTCCTCTGGGGCCAACGTCCTGACTTTC.